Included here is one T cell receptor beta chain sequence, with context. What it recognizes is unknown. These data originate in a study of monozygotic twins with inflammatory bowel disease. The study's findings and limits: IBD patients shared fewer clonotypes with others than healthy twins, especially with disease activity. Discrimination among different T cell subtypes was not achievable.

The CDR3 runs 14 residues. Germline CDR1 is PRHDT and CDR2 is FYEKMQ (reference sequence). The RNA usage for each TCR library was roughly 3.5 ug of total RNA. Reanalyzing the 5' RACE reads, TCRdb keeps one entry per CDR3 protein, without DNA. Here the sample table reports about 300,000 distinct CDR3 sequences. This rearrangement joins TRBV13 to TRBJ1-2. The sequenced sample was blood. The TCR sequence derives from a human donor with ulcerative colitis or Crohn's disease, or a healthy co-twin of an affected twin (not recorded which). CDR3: CASSFTRRLYGYTF. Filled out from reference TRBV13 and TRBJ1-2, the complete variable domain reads AAGVIQSPRHLIKEKRETATLKCYPIPRHDTVYWYQQGPGQDPQFLISFYEKMQSDKGSIPDRFSAQQFSDYHSELNMSSLELGDSALYFCASSFTRRLYGYTFGSGTRLTVV.